This T cell receptor beta chain was identified during a study of OX40 agonist ivuxolimab in advanced cancers. Study overall: Mean age around 60 years, range about 20 to 85; about 81% male. Prior anti-PD-1, anti-PD-L1 or anti-CTLA-4 therapy was allowed; more than 30% had some.

Assay: immunoSEQ multiplex PCR; the TCRdb copy retains only in-frame clones and omits some. The repertoire holds approximately 22,000 clones, with 70% to 90% as singletons. Study-wide results and limits: Near-lowest levels of clonal expansion characterized partial responders at 0.1-3.0 mg/kg. Clonal expansion from baseline to week 6 occurred in both CD4+ and CD8+ T cells.

J lost 2 bases, V lost 0 bases, and 1 base had no gene match. The CDR3 runs 13 residues. Looked up from germline, CDR1 is GTSNPN and CDR2 is SVGIG (reference sequence). In the case of this clone: Antigen specificity is unknown.

The receptor was derived from an adult with an advanced solid tumor such as melanoma, head and neck, liver or kidney cancer. The chain has TRBV30 and TRBJ2-7, with 7 bases lining up with TRBD2. Material: CD4+ or CD8+ T cells sorted from blood, obtained in a trial of the OX40 agonist ivuxolimab. DNA of the CDR3: TGTGCCTGGAGTGTGGGGGGGGCCTACGAGCAGTACTTC. It is translated as CAWSVGGAYEQYF.